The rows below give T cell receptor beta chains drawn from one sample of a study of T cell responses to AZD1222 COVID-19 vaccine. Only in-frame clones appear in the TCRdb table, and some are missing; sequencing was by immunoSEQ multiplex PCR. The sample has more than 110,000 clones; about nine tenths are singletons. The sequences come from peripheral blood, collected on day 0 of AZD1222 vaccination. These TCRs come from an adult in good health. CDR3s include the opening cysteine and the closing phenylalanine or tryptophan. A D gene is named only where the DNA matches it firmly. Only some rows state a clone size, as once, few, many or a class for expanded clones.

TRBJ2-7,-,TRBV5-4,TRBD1,TGTGCCAGCAGCTCCTTGAGGACAGGGGGTACGCAGTACTTC,CASSSLRTGGTQYF
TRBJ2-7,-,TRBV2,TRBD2,TGTGCCAGCAGTCTAGCGGGAGGTTCCCACGAGCAGTACTTC,CASSLAGGSHEQYF
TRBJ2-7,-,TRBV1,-,TGCACCAGCAGCCAAGAAGGGACTCCAAACTACGAGCAGTACTTC,CTSSQEGTPNYEQYF
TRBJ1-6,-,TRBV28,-,TGTGCCAGCAGTTTAGAGCAGGGAAATTCACCCCTCCACTTT,CASSLEQGNSPLHF
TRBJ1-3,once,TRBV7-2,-,TGTGCCAGCAGCTTGGGACCTAACACGGCAGGAAACACCATATATTTT,CASSLGPNTAGNTIYF
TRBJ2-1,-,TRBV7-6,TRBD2,TGTGCCAGCAGCAGGACCGGGACTAGCGGGGGGGTTGAGCAGTTCTTC,CASSRTGTSGGVEQFF
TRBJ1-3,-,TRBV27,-,TGTGCCAGCACCGGGGGGGGAGACGACACAGGCTCTGGAAACACCATATATTTT,CASTGGGDDTGSGNTIYF
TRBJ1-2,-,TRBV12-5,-,TGTGCTAGTGGTTTGAGATCGGCAGACCACTATGGCTACACCTTC,CASGLRSADHYGYTF
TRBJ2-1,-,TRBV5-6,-,TGTGCCAGCAACGTACAGGGGGGGAATGAGCAGTTCTTC,CASNVQGGNEQFF
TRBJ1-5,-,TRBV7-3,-,TGTGCCAGCAGCCTACGACGCTGTCTCGGGGGGCTAGTTCAGCCCCAGCATTTT,CASSLRRCLGGLVQPQHF
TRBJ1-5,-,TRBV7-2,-,TGTGCCAGCAGCTTAGGCCAGGGATACAATCAGCCCCAGCATTTT,CASSLGQGYNQPQHF
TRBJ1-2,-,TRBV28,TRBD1,TGTGCCAGTAGACAGGGCACGGGTGGCTACACCTTC,CASRQGTGGYTF
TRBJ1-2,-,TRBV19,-,TGTGCCAGTAGAGCGATCGTCGGCTACACCTTC,CASRAIVGYTF
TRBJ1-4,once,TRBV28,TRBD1,TGTGCCAGCAGTCAGGGGGGCATTAATGAAAAACTGTTTTTT,CASSQGGINEKLFF
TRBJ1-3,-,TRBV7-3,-,TGTGCCAGCAGCTTGGGCTCTGGAAACACCATATATTTT,CASSLGSGNTIYF
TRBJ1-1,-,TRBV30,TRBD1,TGTGCCTGGAAGCCTGGACAGGGTTTTTATAGAGTCACTGAAGCTTTCTTT,CAWKPGQGFYRVTEAFF
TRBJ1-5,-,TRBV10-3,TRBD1,TGTGCCATGGGGACAGGGGATCAGCCCCAGCATTTT,CAMGTGDQPQHF
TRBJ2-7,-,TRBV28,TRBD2,TGTGCCAGCAGTTTAAGGCCGGGACTAGCGGGCTCTCGCTCCTACGAGCAGTACTTC,CASSLRPGLAGSRSYEQYF
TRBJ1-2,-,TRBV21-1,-,TGTGCCAGCAGCACTACCCTCGGGGGCGGGAAGGATGGCTACACCTTC,CASSTTLGGGKDGYTF
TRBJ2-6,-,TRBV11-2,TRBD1,TGTGCCAGCAGAAAGCCGGGACAGGGTAGGTCTGGGGCCAACGTCCTGACTTTC,CASRKPGQGRSGANVLTF
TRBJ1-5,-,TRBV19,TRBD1,TGTGCCAGTAGTAGAGTAATCCCGGGACAGGGATCGAGCAATCAGCCCCAGCATTTT,CASSRVIPGQGSSNQPQHF
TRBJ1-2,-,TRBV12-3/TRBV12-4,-,TGTGCCAGCAGTCCAGACAGCCCCTATGGCTACACCTTC,CASSPDSPYGYTF
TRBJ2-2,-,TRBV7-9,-,TGTGCCAGCAGTTCCCCCGGGGGAGAGATCATAAGTCGCACCGGGGAGCTGTTTTTT,CASSSPGGEIISRTGELFF
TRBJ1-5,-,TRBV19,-,TGTGCCAGTAAAAGAAATCGCAATCAGCCCCAGCATTTT,CASKRNRNQPQHF
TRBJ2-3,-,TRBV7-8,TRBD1,TGTGCCAGCAGCCAGATCGCCGGGACAGTCACAGATACGCAGTATTTT,CASSQIAGTVTDTQYF
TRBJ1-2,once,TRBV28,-,TGTGCCAGCAGTGCCCCGGGGAGCTATGGCTACACCTTC,CASSAPGSYGYTF
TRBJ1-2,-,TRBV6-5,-,TGTGCCAGCAGTTACGGTGGGCCGGCCAATGGCTACACCTTC,CASSYGGPANGYTF
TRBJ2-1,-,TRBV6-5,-,TGTGCCAGCAGTCCTCGAACTAGGAATGAGCAGTTCTTC,CASSPRTRNEQFF
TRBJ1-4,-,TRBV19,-,TGTGCCAGTAGTATCGTTTTTGCAACTAATGAAAAACTGTTTTTT,CASSIVFATNEKLFF
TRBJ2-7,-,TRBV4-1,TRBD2,TGCGCCAGCAGCCAAGCGCTAGCGGGACACTACGAGCAGTACTTC,CASSQALAGHYEQYF
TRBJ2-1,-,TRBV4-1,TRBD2,TGCGCCAGCAGCCAAAAACTGGCGGGACTAAGCAATGAGCAGTTCTTC,CASSQKLAGLSNEQFF
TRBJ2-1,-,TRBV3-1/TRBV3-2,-,TGTGCCAGCAGCCATACTTCTAGGGGTACTGAGCAGTTCTTC,CASSHTSRGTEQFF
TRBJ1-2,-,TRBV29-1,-,TGCAGCTACGGCGGGGTGGATGGCTACACCTTC,CSYGGVDGYTF
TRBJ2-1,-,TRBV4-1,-,TGCGCCAGCAGCCAAGATCCGGACTTCCAAAACTCCTACAATGAGCAGTTCTTC,CASSQDPDFQNSYNEQFF
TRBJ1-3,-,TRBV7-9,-,TGTGCCAGCAGACGTATAGGTAGCTCTGGAAACACCATATATTTT,CASRRIGSSGNTIYF
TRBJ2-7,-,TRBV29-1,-,TGCAGCGTCGCCCCCCTCCGAGGGGACGAGCAGTACTTC,CSVAPLRGDEQYF
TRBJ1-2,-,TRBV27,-,TGTGCCAGCAGACTAGACAGGAGAGATGGCTACACCTTC,CASRLDRRDGYTF
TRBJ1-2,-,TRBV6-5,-,TGTGCCAGCAGTTACTCCAGCAACAGGGACTATGGCTACACCTTC,CASSYSSNRDYGYTF
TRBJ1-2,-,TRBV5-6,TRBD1,TGTGCCAGCAGCATCCGGGACAGCCGATACTATGGCTACACCTTC,CASSIRDSRYYGYTF
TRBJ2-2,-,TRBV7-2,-,TGTGCCAGCAGGTCGCCCAAAATGACCGGGGAGCTGTTTTTT,CASRSPKMTGELFF
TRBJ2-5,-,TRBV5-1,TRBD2,TGCGCCAGCAGCTTGAATTGGGCTAGCGGGAGTAGAGGAGAGACCCAGTACTTC,CASSLNWASGSRGETQYF
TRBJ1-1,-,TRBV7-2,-,TGTGCCAGCAGCTTACTCGGGGACATATCGAACACTGAAGCTTTCTTT,CASSLLGDISNTEAFF
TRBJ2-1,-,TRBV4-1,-,TGCGCCAGCAGCCTCCGGAGCCGGGGCAATGAGCAGTTCTTC,CASSLRSRGNEQFF
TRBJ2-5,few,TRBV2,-,TGTGCCAGCAGTGTTCGGTCGGCTACGCGGGCCCAGTACTTC,CASSVRSATRAQYF
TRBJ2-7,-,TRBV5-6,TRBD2,TGTGCCAGCAGCTTGATTGATGGCGGGAGATTCCCCTACGAGCAGTACTTC,CASSLIDGGRFPYEQYF
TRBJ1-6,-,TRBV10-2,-,TGCGCCAGCAGTGAGGGGGCGCATAATTCACCCCTCCACTTT,CASSEGAHNSPLHF
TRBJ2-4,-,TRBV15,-,TGTGCCACCAGCAGTGGGGTTAGTAGATACATTCAGTACTTC,CATSSGVSRYIQYF
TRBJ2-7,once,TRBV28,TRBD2,TGTGCCAGCAGGCTAGCGGGCCTCTACGAGCAGTACTTC,CASRLAGLYEQYF
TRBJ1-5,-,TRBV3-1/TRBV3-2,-,TGTGCCAGCAGCCAAGGGGGGGGGAGCAATCAGCCCCAGCATTTT,CASSQGGGSNQPQHF
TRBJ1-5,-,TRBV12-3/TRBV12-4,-,TGTGCCAGCACCCCCTTCCGGGATCAGCCCCAGCATTTT,CASTPFRDQPQHF
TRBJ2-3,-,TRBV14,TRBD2,TGTGCCAGCAGCCAAGATGGGGGGGGATCCCCTAGCACAGATACGCAGTATTTT,CASSQDGGGSPSTDTQYF